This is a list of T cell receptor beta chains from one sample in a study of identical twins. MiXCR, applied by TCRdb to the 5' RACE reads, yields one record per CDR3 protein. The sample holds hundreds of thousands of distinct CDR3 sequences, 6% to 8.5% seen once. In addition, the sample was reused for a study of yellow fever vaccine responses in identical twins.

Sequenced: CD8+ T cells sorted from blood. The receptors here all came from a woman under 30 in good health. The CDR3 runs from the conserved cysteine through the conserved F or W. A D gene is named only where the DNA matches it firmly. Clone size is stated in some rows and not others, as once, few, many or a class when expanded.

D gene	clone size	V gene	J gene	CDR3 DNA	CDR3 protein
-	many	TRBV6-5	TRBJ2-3	TGTGCCAGCAGTTACTCGGATTTCACAGATACGCAGTATTTT	CASSYSDFTDTQYF
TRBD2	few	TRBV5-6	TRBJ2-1	TGTGCCAGCAGCTACCTAGCGGGAGCGAGTCATGAGCAGTTCTTC	CASSYLAGASHEQFF
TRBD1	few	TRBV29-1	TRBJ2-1	TGCAGCGCTACCCGACAGGGGACCTACAATGAGCAGTTCTTC	CSATRQGTYNEQFF
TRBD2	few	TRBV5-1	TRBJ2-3	TGCGCCAGCAGCCCGACCGGGGGGGCCACAGATACGCAGTATTTT	CASSPTGGATDTQYF
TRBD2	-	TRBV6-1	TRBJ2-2	TGTGCCAGCAGTCAAAGACTAGCGGTAAACACCGGGGAGCTGTTTTTT	CASSQRLAVNTGELFF
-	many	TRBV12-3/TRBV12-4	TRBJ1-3	TGTGCCAGCATGGGGGACGGAAACACCATATATTTT	CASMGDGNTIYF
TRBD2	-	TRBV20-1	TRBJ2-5	TGCAGTGCTAGGCCCCGAGCGGGGCGGGTTAAAGAGACCCAGTACTTC	CSARPRAGRVKETQYF
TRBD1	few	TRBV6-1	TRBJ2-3	TGTGCCAGCAGTGAGGGACAGGGTGCAGATACGCAGTATTTT	CASSEGQGADTQYF
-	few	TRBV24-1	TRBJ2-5	TGTGCCACCAGTGATCAGGTGGGGGCCTGGGAGACCCAGTACTTC	CATSDQVGAWETQYF
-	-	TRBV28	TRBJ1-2	TGTGCCAGCAGTCTCGTTTCCCCAAACTATGGCTACACCTTC	CASSLVSPNYGYTF
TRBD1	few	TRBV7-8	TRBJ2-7	TGTGCCAGCAGCTTAGAAGGGACAGCAGCCTACGAGCAGTACTTC	CASSLEGTAAYEQYF
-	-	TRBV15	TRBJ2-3	TGTGCCACCGGGGGACTTACCGAACCTCTTACGCAGTATTTT	CATGGLTEPLTQYF
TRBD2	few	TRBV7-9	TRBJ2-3	TGTGCCAGCAGCTTAGCGGGACTAGCGGGGAGCACAGATACGCAGTATTTT	CASSLAGLAGSTDTQYF
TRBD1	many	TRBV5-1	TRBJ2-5	TGCGCCAGCAGCTTGGGGGACAGTCAGGAGACCCAGTACTTC	CASSLGDSQETQYF
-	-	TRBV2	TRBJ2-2	TGTGCCGTCTACAGGGGGGGAAAGAACACCGGGGAGCTGTTTTTT	CAVYRGGKNTGELFF
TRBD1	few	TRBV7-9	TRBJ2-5	TGTGCCAGCAGCTTAGAGTGGCGGGACAGGGGGCCCGAGACCCAGTACTTC	CASSLEWRDRGPETQYF
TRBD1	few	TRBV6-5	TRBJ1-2	TGTGCCAGCAGTTTCAGGACAGGGGAACTTTATGGCTACACCTTC	CASSFRTGELYGYTF
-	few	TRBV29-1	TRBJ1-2	TGCAGCGTTGAACAAAACTATGGCTACACCTTC	CSVEQNYGYTF
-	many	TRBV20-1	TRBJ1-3	TGCAGTGCTAGGGGCATTAGAAGCTCTGGAAACACCATATATTTT	CSARGIRSSGNTIYF
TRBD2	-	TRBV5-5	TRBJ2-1	TGTGCCAGCAGCTTGTTCATGGGACTAGCGGGAAATGAGCAGTTCTTC	CASSLFMGLAGNEQFF
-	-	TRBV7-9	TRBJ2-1	TGTGCCAGCAACCTAAGGTGGGGCAATGAGCAGTTCTTC	CASNLRWGNEQFF
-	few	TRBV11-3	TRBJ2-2	TGTGCCAGCAGCTTTTATGCGGTACGAACCGGGGAGCTGTTTTTT	CASSFYAVRTGELFF
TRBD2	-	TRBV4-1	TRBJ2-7	TGCGCCAGCAGCCAAATACTAGCGGGAGTGTACGAGCAGTACTTC	CASSQILAGVYEQYF
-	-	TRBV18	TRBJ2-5	TGTGCCAGCTCACCAAGCGACCTTGGGGAGACCCAGTACTTC	CASSPSDLGETQYF
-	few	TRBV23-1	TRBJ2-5	TGCGCCAGCAGTCAATCCACAGAGACCCAGTACTTC	CASSQSTETQYF
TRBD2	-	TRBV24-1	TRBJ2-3	TGTGCCACCAGTGATCGTAGCGGGGCCAGCACAGATACGCAGTATTTT	CATSDRSGASTDTQYF
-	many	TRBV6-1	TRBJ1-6	TGTGCCAGCCTTGGAGGGAGGGGATCACCCCTCCACTTT	CASLGGRGSPLHF
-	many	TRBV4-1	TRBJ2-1	TGCGCCAGCAGCCAAGGGCCTGGGTCCGAGCAGTTCTTC	CASSQGPGSEQFF
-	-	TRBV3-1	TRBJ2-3	TGTGCCAGCAGCCAGACCAAACAGCGCACGAGTCGGGGGCTCCCAGATACGCAGTATTTT	CASSQTKQRTSRGLPDTQYF
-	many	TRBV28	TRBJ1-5	TGTGCCAGCAGTGGCCGGTCGAATCAGCCCCAGCATTTT	CASSGRSNQPQHF
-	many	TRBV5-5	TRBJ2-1	TGTGCCAGCAGCTTGCTCCCGGGACACCTTATCCTCTACAATGAGCAGTTCTTC	CASSLLPGHLILYNEQFF
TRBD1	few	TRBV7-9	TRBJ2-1	TGTGCCAGCAGCCCGAGGACAGGGGGCCTCAATGAGCAGTTCTTC	CASSPRTGGLNEQFF
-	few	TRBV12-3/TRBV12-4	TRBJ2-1	TGTGCCAGCAGGATGGGGCAGGAAAACAATGAGCAGTTCTTC	CASRMGQENNEQFF
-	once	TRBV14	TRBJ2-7	TGTGCCAGCAGCCCCCCCGCCCAGAGGACCTACGAGCAGTACTTC	CASSPPAQRTYEQYF
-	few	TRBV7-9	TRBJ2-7	TGTGCCAGCAGCTTAGCTATGGCGTCCTCCTACGAGCAGTACTTC	CASSLAMASSYEQYF
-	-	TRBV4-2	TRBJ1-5	TGTGCCAGCAGCCAAGATTTGGGGGCTCCCAATCAGCCCCAGCATTTT	CASSQDLGAPNQPQHF
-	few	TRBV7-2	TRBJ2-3	TGTGCCAGCAGCTTAGTCGGTAGGGGGGTGGATACGCAGTATTTT	CASSLVGRGVDTQYF
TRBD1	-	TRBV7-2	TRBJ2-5	TGTGCCAGCAGCCCCGGACAGGTCCAAGAGACCCAGTACTTC	CASSPGQVQETQYF
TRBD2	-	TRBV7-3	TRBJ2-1	TGTGCCAGCAGCTTAAAGGGACTAGCGGGAGGGGTCGATGAGCAGTTCTTC	CASSLKGLAGGVDEQFF
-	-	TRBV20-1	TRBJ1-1	TGCAGTGCATACGGACTGCAGAACACTGAAGCTTTCTTT	CSAYGLQNTEAFF
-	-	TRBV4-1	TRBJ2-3	TGCGCCAGCAGCTCCAGACACGGAGAGGATACGCAGTATTTT	CASSSRHGEDTQYF
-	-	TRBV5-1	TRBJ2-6	TGCGCCAGCAGCCTCGGGACATTAGGCGCTGGGGCCAACGTCCTGACTTTC	CASSLGTLGAGANVLTF
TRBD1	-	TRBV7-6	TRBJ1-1	TGTGCCAGCAGCTTGACAGGGGGTCGTCCCACTGAAGCTTTCTTT	CASSLTGGRPTEAFF
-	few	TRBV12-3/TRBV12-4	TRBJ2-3	TGTGCCAGCAGTTCGCCCCGGGAAGCTAGCACAGATACGCAGTATTTT	CASSSPREASTDTQYF
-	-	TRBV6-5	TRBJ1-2	TGTGCCAGCAGTTACTCGATTCAGGGACTCAGTGGCTACACCTTC	CASSYSIQGLSGYTF
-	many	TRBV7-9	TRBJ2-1	TGTGCCAGCAGCTTAGCCTCCGGGGGCAATGAGCAGTTCTTC	CASSLASGGNEQFF
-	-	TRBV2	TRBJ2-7	TGTGCCCGGGGGGCTACAAGGGACGAGCAGTACTTC	CARGATRDEQYF
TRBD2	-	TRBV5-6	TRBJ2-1	TGTGCCAGCAGCTCGGGACTAGCGTTCTCCAATGAGCAGTTCTTC	CASSSGLAFSNEQFF
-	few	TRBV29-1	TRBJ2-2	TGCAGCGTTGAACGGCGAGAGGGGCCAAATAGGCCCGGGGAGCTGTTTTTT	CSVERREGPNRPGELFF
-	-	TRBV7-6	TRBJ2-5	TGTGCCAGCAGCCCCCCCGGAGGTTCAAGAGTGGCCCAGTACTTC	CASSPPGGSRVAQYF
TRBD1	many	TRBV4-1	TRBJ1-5	TGCGCCAGCAGCCCGGGACAGACTAGCCAGCCCCAGCATTTT	CASSPGQTSQPQHF
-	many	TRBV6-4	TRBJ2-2	TGTGCCAGCAGTGACTCTTACAGGAGTGCCGGGGAGCTGTTTTTT	CASSDSYRSAGELFF
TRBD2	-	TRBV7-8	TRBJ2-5	TGTGCCAGCAGCTTAATATTTGGGACTAGCGGGGGAGGTCAAGAGACCCAGTACTTC	CASSLIFGTSGGGQETQYF
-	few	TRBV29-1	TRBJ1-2	TGCAGCGTGGATTATGGCTACACCTTC	CSVDYGYTF
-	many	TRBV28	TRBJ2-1	TGTGCCAGCAGCCTTCGGGGGAGGTACTCCTACAATGAGCAGTTCTTC	CASSLRGRYSYNEQFF
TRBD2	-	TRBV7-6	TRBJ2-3	TGTGCCAGCAGCTTATCGGCGCCTAGCGGGCTCACAGATACGCAGTATTTT	CASSLSAPSGLTDTQYF
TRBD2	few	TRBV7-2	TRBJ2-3	TGTGCCAGCAGCCCCCGGGGGGGCAGGCTGAGCACAGATACGCAGTATTTT	CASSPRGGRLSTDTQYF
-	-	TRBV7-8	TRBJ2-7	TGTGCCAGCAGCTTAGCGGGGCAGGGGAAGGCCTACGAGCAGTACTTC	CASSLAGQGKAYEQYF